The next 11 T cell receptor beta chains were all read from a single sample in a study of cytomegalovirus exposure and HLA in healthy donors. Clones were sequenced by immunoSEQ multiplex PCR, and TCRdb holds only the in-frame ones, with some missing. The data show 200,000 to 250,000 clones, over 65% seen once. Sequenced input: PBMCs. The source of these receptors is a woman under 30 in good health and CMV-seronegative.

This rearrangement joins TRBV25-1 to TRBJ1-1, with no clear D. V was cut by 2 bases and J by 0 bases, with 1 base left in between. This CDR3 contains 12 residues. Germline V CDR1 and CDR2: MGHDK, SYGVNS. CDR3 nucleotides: TGTGCCAGCAGTGAAATGAACACTGAAGCTTTCTTT. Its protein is CASSEMNTEAFF. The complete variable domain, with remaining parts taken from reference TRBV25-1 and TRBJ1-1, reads EADIYQTPRYLVIGTGKKITLECSQTMGHDKMYWYQQDPGMELHLIHYSYGVNSTEKGDLSSESTVSRIRTEHFPLTLESARPSHTSQYLCASSEMNTEAFFGQGTRLTVV.

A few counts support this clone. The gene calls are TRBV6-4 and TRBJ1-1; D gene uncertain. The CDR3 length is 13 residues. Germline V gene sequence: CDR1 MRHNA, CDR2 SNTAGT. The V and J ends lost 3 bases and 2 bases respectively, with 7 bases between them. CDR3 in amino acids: CASSEADNTEAFF. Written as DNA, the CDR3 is TGTGCCAGCAGTGAGGCGGATAACACTGAAGCTTTCTTT.

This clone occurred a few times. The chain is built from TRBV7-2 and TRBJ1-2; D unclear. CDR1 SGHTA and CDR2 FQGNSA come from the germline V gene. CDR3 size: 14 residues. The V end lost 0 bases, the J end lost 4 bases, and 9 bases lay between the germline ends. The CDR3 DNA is TGTGCCAGCAGCTTAGCGTCACTGGGCTATGGCTACACCTTC. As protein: CASSLASLGYGYTF.

CDR3 nucleotide sequence: TGCGCCAGCAGTGAAGGGACAGGGAATCGTAAAGCTTTCTTT. Its translation: CASSEGTGNRKAFF. This chain links TRBV10-2 with TRBJ1-1; 9 bases match TRBD1. Trimming removed 3 bases from V and 9 bases from J; junction bases left unmatched: 8. Germline V gene data show CDR1 as WSHSY and CDR2 as SAAADI. The CDR3 has 14 amino acids.

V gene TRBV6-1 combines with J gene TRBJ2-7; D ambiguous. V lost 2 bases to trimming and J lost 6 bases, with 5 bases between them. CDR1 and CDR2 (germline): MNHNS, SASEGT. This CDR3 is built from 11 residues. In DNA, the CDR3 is TGTGCCAGCAGTGAACGGGCCGAGCAGTACTTC. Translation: CASSERAEQYF.

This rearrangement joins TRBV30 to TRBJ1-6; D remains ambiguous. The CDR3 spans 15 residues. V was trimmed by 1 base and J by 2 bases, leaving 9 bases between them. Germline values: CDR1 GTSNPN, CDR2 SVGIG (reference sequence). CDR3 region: CAWSAPLPYNSPLHF. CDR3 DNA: TGTGCCTGGAGTGCCCCTTTGCCCTATAATTCACCCCTCCACTTT.

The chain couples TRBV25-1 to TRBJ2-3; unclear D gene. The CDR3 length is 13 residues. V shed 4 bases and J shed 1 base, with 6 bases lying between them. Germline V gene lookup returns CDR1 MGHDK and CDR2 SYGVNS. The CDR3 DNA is TGTGCCAGCAGTGTTCGGGGCACAGATACGCAGTATTTT. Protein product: CASSVRGTDTQYF.

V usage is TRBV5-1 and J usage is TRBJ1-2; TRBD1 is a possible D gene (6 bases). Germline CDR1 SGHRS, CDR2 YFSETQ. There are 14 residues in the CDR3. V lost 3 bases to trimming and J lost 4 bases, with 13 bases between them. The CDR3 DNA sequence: TGCGCCAGCAGCTCTCCGGGACAACTCTATGGCTACACCTTC. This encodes CASSSPGQLYGYTF.

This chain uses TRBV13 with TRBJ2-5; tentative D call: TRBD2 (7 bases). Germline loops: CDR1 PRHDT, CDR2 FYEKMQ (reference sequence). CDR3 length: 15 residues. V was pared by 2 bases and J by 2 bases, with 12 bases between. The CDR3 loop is CASSLFGGTQETQYF. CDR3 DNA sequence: TGTGCCAGCAGCTTATTCGGGGGGACACAAGAGACCCAGTACTTC.

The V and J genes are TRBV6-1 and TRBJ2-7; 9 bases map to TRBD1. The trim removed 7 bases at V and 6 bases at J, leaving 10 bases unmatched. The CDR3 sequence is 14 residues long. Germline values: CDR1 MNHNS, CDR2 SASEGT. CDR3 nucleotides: TGTGCCAGCAACAGCCCCGGGACAGGGCGCGAGCAGTACTTC. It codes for CASNSPGTGREQYF.

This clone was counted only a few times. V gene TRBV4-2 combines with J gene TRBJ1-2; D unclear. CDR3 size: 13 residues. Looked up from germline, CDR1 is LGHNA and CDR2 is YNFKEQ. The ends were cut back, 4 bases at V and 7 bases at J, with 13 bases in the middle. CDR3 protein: CASSRDGPGGYTF. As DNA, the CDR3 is TGTGCCAGCAGCCGAGACGGGCCGGGTGGCTACACCTTC.